This entry lists 22 T cell receptor beta chains sequenced from one sample in a study of a mutant IDH1 vaccine in newly diagnosed glioma. Time point denoted: baseline, week 1 (first vaccination visit). Treatment noted: pre-vaccination baseline after standard-of-care therapy. Some clones are missing from TCRdb's copy, which holds only in-frame ones; the method was immunoSEQ multiplex PCR. Of about 88,000 clones listed, roughly 80% are singletons. The specimen comprised PBMCs, sampled from a glioma patient treated with radiotherapy, temozolomide or both. Receptors were obtained from a man aged 40-49 years with glioma. Some clones in this sample may be carry-over from other donors' samples.

The V call is TRBV29-1, the J call TRBJ2-3; tentatively, D is TRBD1 or TRBD2 (6 bases each). Germline V CDR1 and CDR2: SQVTM, ANQGSEA. V shed 6 bases and J shed 4 bases, with 14 bases lying between them. The CDR3 runs 13 residues. CDR3 DNA sequence: TGCAGCGTCGAGGGGGGTATTTCAGATACGCAGTATTTT. This sequence encodes CSVEGGISDTQYF.

The rearrangement joins TRBV29-1 to TRBJ1-1; TRBD1 matches at 8 bases. Germline CDR1 is SQVTM and CDR2 is ANQGSEA. The CDR3 has 14 amino acids. With 6 bases clipped from V and 3 bases from J, the junction kept 9 bases outside the gene matches. The CDR3 is CSVRGLRSDTEAFF. In DNA form, the CDR3 reads TGCAGCGTCAGGGGGCTAAGGTCGGACACTGAAGCTTTCTTT.

The rearrangement uses TRBV7-9 and TRBJ2-5; TRBD2 is a possible D gene (5 bases). Germline values: CDR1 SEHNR, CDR2 FQNEAQ (reference sequence). The CDR3 is 12 amino acids. V was shortened by 4 bases and J by 2 bases, with 5 bases between the two germline ends. The CDR3 loop reads CASSWEQETQYF. CDR3 DNA: TGTGCCAGCAGCTGGGAGCAAGAGACCCAGTACTTC.

The chain combines TRBV7-2 with TRBJ2-2, with TRBD2 matching over 12 bases. In germline, CDR1 is SGHTA, CDR2 FQGNSA. The CDR3 sequence is 16 residues long. The V gene end was trimmed by 5 bases and the J gene end by 6 bases; junction bases not matched to a gene: 7. The CDR3 spells CASSPSGGAPPGELFF. The CDR3 coding sequence is TGTGCCAGCAGCCCTAGCGGGGGGGCTCCCCCCGGGGAGCTGTTTTTT. Looking up the rest from reference TRBV7-2 and TRBJ2-2 gives the full variable domain: GAGVSQSPSNKVTEKGKDVELRCDPISGHTALYWYRQSLGQGLEFLIYFQGNSAPDKSGLPSDRFSAERTGGSVSTLTIQRTQQEDSAVYLCASSPSGGAPPGELFFGEGSRLTVL.

The chain links TRBV25-1 to TRBJ2-3; 7 nucleotides match TRBD1. The CDR3 covers 14 residues. Germline CDR1 and CDR2: MGHDK and SYGVNS. After removal of 5 bases from V and 2 bases from J, the junction contained 4 bases not matched to a gene. The CDR3 is CASSLQGFTDTQYF. The CDR3, as DNA: TGTGCCAGCAGTCTACAGGGGTTCACAGATACGCAGTATTTT.

The chain links TRBV6-6 to TRBJ1-4; D perhaps matches TRBD1 (5 bases). CDR1 and CDR2 from the germline V gene are MNHNY and SVGAGI (reference sequence). Trimming took off 7 bases at V and 5 bases at J, with 11 bases between the two ends. The CDR3 has 13 residues. CDR3 coding DNA: TGTGCCAGCATCAGGACACAGAATGAAAAACTGTTTTTT. Encoded protein: CASIRTQNEKLFF.

Only one count was recorded for this clone. The chain links TRBV4-1 to TRBJ1-5; D is undetermined. Germline assignment: CDR1 MGHRA and CDR2 YSYEKL. V dropped 4 bases and J dropped 6 bases, with 13 bases sitting between them. The CDR3 loop spans 14 amino acids. The chain's CDR3 is CASSPLGVGQPQHF. CDR3 nucleotide sequence: TGCGCCAGCAGCCCCCTCGGGGTGGGTCAGCCCCAGCATTTT.

About this clone itself: The sample holds other DNA sequences that translate to the same CDR3. This chain connects TRBV30 to TRBJ1-2; D uncertain. V lost 2 bases to trimming and J lost 1 base, with 8 bases between them. Germline CDR1 and CDR2: GTSNPN and SVGIG (reference sequence). This CDR3 region has 13 residues. The CDR3 nucleotides read TGTGCCTGGAGTCTGGGGATTAACTATGGCTACACCTTC. The encoded protein is CAWSLGINYGYTF. The full variable domain, its missing parts supplied by reference TRBV30 and TRBJ1-2, is SQTIHQWPATLVQPVGSPLSLECTVEGTSNPNLYWYRQAAGRGLQLLFYSVGIGQISSEVPQNLSASRPQDRQFILSSKKLLLSDSGFYLCAWSLGINYGYTFGSGTRLTVV.

The chain employs TRBV7-8 and TRBJ1-1; 11 bases line up with TRBD1. Germline V gene data show CDR1 as SGHVS and CDR2 as FQNEAQ. The length of the CDR3 is 14 residues. V shed 4 bases and J 5 bases; nucleotides not matched to a gene: 3. The CDR3 spells CASSSDRGRTEAFF. The CDR3 DNA sequence: TGTGCCAGCAGCTCGGACAGGGGGCGTACTGAAGCTTTCTTT. Using reference TRBV7-8 and TRBJ1-1 for the parts outside the CDR3, the full variable domain is GAGVSQSPRYKVAKRGQDVALRCDPISGHVSLFWYQQALGQGPEFLTYFQNEAQLDKSGLPSDRFFAERPEGSVSTLKIQRTQQEDSAVYLCASSSDRGRTEAFFGQGTRLTVV.

The CDR3 region is CASSSRTGPKTYEQYF. Written as DNA, the CDR3 is TGCGCCAGCAGCTCTAGGACAGGGCCGAAAACCTACGAGCAGTACTTC. The chain joins TRBV5-1 to TRBJ2-7, with 8 nucleotides matching TRBD1. The J segment lost 2 bases and the V segment lost 3 bases, leaving 10 bases of the junction unmatched. The CDR3 spans 16 residues. Per the germline V gene, CDR1 is SGHRS and CDR2 is YFSETQ.

The chain has TRBV6-1 and TRBJ2-7; the D call may be TRBD1 or TRBD2 (5 bases each). Trimming shortened V by 4 bases and J by 7 bases, and 11 bases separated the two germline ends. Germline loops: CDR1 MNHNS, CDR2 SASEGT. CDR3 length equals 12 residues. The CDR3 region has the DNA TGTGCCAGCAGTGCCCATTGGGGGGAGCAGTACTTC. Translating gives CASSAHWGEQYF.

This chain uses TRBV5-6 with TRBJ1-1; no firm D call. Looked up from germline, CDR1 is SGHDT and CDR2 is YYEEEE. The V gene lost 2 bases and the J gene lost 6 bases, with 11 bases spanning the gap. The CDR3 totals 13 residues. CDR3 loop: CASSFFVTAEAFF. The CDR3, as DNA: TGTGCCAGCAGCTTTTTCGTCACAGCTGAAGCTTTCTTT.

This clone was counted a few times. The rearrangement joins TRBV27 to TRBJ1-2, with D perhaps matching TRBD1 (6 bases). The length of the CDR3 is 15 residues. The V gene's germline CDR1 is MNHEY and CDR2 SMNVEV (reference sequence). V lost 5 bases to trimming and J lost 1 base, with 14 bases between them. The CDR3 spells CASSPQGQLNYGYTF. The DNA for the CDR3 is TGTGCCAGCAGTCCCCAAGGACAGCTTAACTATGGCTACACCTTC.

The chain uses TRBV5-4 and TRBJ2-7; 9 bases line up with TRBD2. CDR1 and CDR2 (germline): SGHNT, YYREEE (reference sequence). The CDR3 covers 15 residues. V trimming: 3 bases; J trimming: 6 bases; junction bases outside the gene matches: 10. DNA of the CDR3: TGTGCCAGCAGCTCCTCCACGGCGGGGGGGCTCGAGCAGTACTTC. This encodes CASSSSTAGGLEQYF.

This clone was picked up one time. The rearrangement links TRBV19 to TRBJ1-5; 10 nucleotides align to TRBD1. The germline V gene has CDR1 LNHDA and CDR2 SQIVND (reference sequence). This CDR3 has 16 residues. The V segment lost 6 bases and the J segment 5 bases; nucleotides outside the gene matches: 10. CDR3 nucleotides: TGTGCCAGTAGACCGGGACAGGGGTCTATATATCAGCCCCAGCATTTT. Amino acids: CASRPGQGSIYQPQHF.

This clone was observed a few times. The V call is TRBV5-1, the J call TRBJ1-5; maybe TRBD1 (6 bases). The CDR3 has 14 amino acids. Deletions cut 7 bases from V and 0 bases from J, with 11 bases between. Germline V gene sequence: CDR1 SGHRS, CDR2 YFSETQ. The CDR3 DNA sequence: TGCGCCAGCTCAGAGGGGGTTAGCAATCAGCCCCAGCATTTT. It specifies CASSEGVSNQPQHF.

The sample holds a few counts of this clone. This sequence joins TRBV18 and TRBJ1-1; D unclear. The V end lost 1 base, the J end lost 3 bases, and 6 bases lay between the germline ends. CDR3 length: 13 amino acids. CDR1 and CDR2 (germline): KGHSH, LQKENI. CDR3 region: CASSPLADTEAFF. The CDR3 DNA sequence: TGTGCCAGCTCACCACTGGCAGACACTGAAGCTTTCTTT.

The chain couples TRBV13 to TRBJ2-6, with D hard to call. Germline V CDR1 and CDR2: PRHDT, FYEKMQ (reference sequence). The ends were cut back, 5 bases at V and 0 bases at J, with 14 bases in the middle. The CDR3 totals 17 residues. CDR3 residues: CASSTRPLVSGANVLTF. For the CDR3, the DNA is TGTGCCAGCAGCACTCGGCCCCTTGTCTCTGGGGCCAACGTCCTGACTTTC.

CDR3 protein: CASSVGRGWGNEKLFF. CDR3 nucleotides: TGTGCCAGCAGCGTAGGGAGGGGTTGGGGTAATGAAAAACTGTTTTTT. The V call is TRBV9, the J call TRBJ1-4, with D tentatively TRBD1 (5 bases). Germline-derived CDR1 and CDR2 are SGDLS and YYNGEE. V was shortened by 0 bases and J by 4 bases, with 13 bases between the two germline ends. The CDR3 totals 16 residues.

This clone was counted between two and nine times. This chain links TRBV18 with TRBJ2-5, with 9 nucleotides matching TRBD1. This CDR3 is built from 14 residues. CDR1 is KGHSH and CDR2 is LQKENI in the germline V gene. Trimming at V came to 5 bases and at J to 5 bases, leaving 6 bases not matched to a gene. As DNA, the CDR3 is TGTGCCAGCTCATCCCGGACAGGGGATGAGACCCAGTACTTC. Its translation: CASSSRTGDETQYF.

CDR3 sequence (DNA): TGTGCCAGCAGCTACCCCGGGGATACGCAGTATTTT. Translation gives CASSYPGDTQYF. The V gene is TRBV7-3, the J gene TRBJ2-3; D is unclear. Germline loops: CDR1 SGHTA, CDR2 FQGTGA. V lost 4 bases and J 6 bases, leaving 8 bases between the germline ends. The CDR3 loop spans 12 amino acids.

The chain recombines TRBV15 with TRBJ1-1; 7 nucleotides line up with TRBD1. V dropped 4 bases and J dropped 1; count of bases not matched to a gene: 6. The germline gives CDR1 LNHNV, CDR2 YYDKDF (reference sequence). The CDR3 covers 15 residues. This CDR3 is CATSMARDRNTEAFF. The CDR3 DNA is TGTGCCACCAGCATGGCCCGGGACAGGAACACTGAAGCTTTCTTT.